A single sample gave rise to the 5 T cell receptor beta chains below, sequenced in a study of shared clonotypes between healthy human individuals. The data were produced by immunoSEQ multiplex PCR, yet TCRdb's version contains in-frame clones alone and is incomplete. The table includes fewer than 2.5 million clones, 90% to 95% detected once. Sequenced material: naive CD4+ T cells from PBMCs. The subset denotes: CD45RA+ positively selected. All receptors derive from a man aged 18 to 30 in good health. Some clones in this sample may be carry-over from other donors' samples.

This clone appeared a few times. V usage is TRBV28 and J usage is TRBJ1-5; 9 nucleotides align to TRBD1. The CDR3 has 15 residues. Germline CDR1 reads MDHEN; CDR2 reads SYDVKM. V lost 6 bases and J lost 9; bases outside the gene matches: 12. In DNA form, the CDR3 reads TGTGCCAGCAGACGACGGGACAGGGCAAAGCGGCCCCAGCATTTT. Amino acids: CASRRRDRAKRPQHF.

The rearrangement joins TRBV9 to TRBJ2-5; 9 bases are shared with TRBD2. Looked up from germline, CDR1 is SGDLS and CDR2 is YYNGEE. This CDR3 spans 16 amino acids. The V gene end was trimmed by 7 bases and the J gene end by 4 bases; junction bases not matched to a gene: 14. Here the CDR3 DNA reads TGTGCCAGCGCTGCATCATCGGCGGGAGGGCGAGAGACCCAGTACTTC. Its translation: CASAASSAGGRETQYF.

This clone showed up just once. The chain employs TRBV4-1 and TRBJ1-2, with D unresolved. V was shortened by 1 base and J by 6 bases, with 30 bases between the two germline ends. This CDR3 comprises 20 residues. Germline V CDR1 and CDR2: MGHRA, YSYEKL. CDR3 residues: CASSQVRTIKIRRVSDGYTF. The DNA for the CDR3 is TGCGCCAGCAGCCAAGTTAGGACGATCAAGATAAGAAGGGTATCGGATGGCTACACCTTC.

The chain uses TRBV2 and TRBJ1-3; no clear D gene. V dropped 0 bases and J dropped 3 bases, with 9 bases sitting between them. Germline lookup yields CDR1 SNHLY and CDR2 FYNNEI. The CDR3 extends over 15 amino acids. The CDR3 DNA reads TGTGCCAGCAGTGAAGCCACACACTATGGAAACACCATATATTTT. The encoded protein is CASSEATHYGNTIYF.

This clone was observed a single time. The chain uses TRBV7-2 and TRBJ2-5, with 9 nucleotides matching TRBD1. The V and J ends lost 4 bases and 10 bases, in that order; junction bases with no gene match: 4. The CDR3 has 12 amino acids. Germline V lookup: CDR1 SGHTA, CDR2 FQGNSA. The CDR3 region is CASSSYRGLQYF. For the CDR3, the DNA is TGTGCCAGCAGCTCCTACAGGGGGCTCCAGTACTTC.